Listed below are T cell receptor beta chains from one sample, sequenced in a study of shared clonotypes between healthy human individuals. TCRdb's table, derived via immunoSEQ multiplex PCR, lists solely in-frame clones and lacks some. Here the sample spans about 2.3 million clones, approximately 95% being singletons. Input material: naive CD4+ T cells from PBMCs. The receptors were sampled from a man between 18 and 35 years old in good health. Some clones in this sample may be carry-over from other donors' samples. The CDR3 runs from the conserved cysteine through the conserved F or W. The D gene is left open where the match is weak. Expanded clones are given a class, and other clones once, few, many or no size at all.

CASSRDRDTQYF,TGCGCCAGCAGCCGGGACCGAGATACGCAGTATTTT,TRBJ2-3,TRBV5-1,-,12,-
CASSPGTGSARASYEQYF,TGTGCCAGCAGCCCCGGGACAGGGAGCGCCCGGGCCTCCTACGAGCAGTACTTC,TRBJ2-7,TRBV13,-,18,TRBD1
CASRGKGANYGYTF,TGCGCCAGCAGAGGAAAGGGAGCTAACTATGGCTACACCTTC,TRBJ1-2,TRBV5-1,-,14,-
CASSFKTGGPDTQYF,TGTGCCAGCAGCTTTAAGACAGGGGGCCCAGATACGCAGTATTTT,TRBJ2-3,TRBV7-9,-,15,TRBD1
CASSLRLAALTGELFF,TGTGCCAGCAGCTTAAGGCTAGCGGCACTCACCGGGGAGCTGTTTTTT,TRBJ2-2,TRBV7-6,-,16,TRBD2
CASSLVGGDQPQHF,TGCGCCAGCAGCTTGGTCGGGGGGGATCAGCCCCAGCATTTT,TRBJ1-5,TRBV5-1,-,14,-
CASSLGEGRFDYTF,TGTGCCAGCAGTTTAGGGGAGGGCCGATTTGACTACACCTTC,TRBJ1-2,TRBV28,-,14,-
CASRRPRQETQYF,TGTGCCAGCAGGCGACCCCGGCAAGAGACCCAGTACTTC,TRBJ2-5,TRBV6-5,-,13,-
CASSVGRTQETQYF,TGTGCCAGCAGCGTCGGACGTACCCAAGAGACCCAGTACTTC,TRBJ2-5,TRBV9,-,14,-
CASSLGTGDQETQYF,TGCGCCAGCAGCTTGGGGACAGGGGACCAAGAGACCCAGTACTTC,TRBJ2-5,TRBV5-1,-,15,TRBD1
CASSLVAEAFF,TGTGCCAGCAGCTTGGTGGCTGAAGCTTTCTTT,TRBJ1-1,TRBV5-6,-,11,-
CASRGDRSTEAFF,TGTGCCAGCAGGGGCGACAGGAGCACTGAAGCTTTCTTT,TRBJ1-1,TRBV2,-,13,-
CASSIPGQTYEQYF,TGTGCCAGTAGTATCCCCGGACAGACCTACGAGCAGTACTTC,TRBJ2-7,TRBV19,-,14,-
CASSNAGSITGELFF,TGTGCCAGTAGTAACGCAGGGTCCATCACCGGGGAGCTGTTTTTT,TRBJ2-2,TRBV19,-,15,-
CATSITENQPQHF,TGTGCCACCAGCATTACAGAAAATCAGCCCCAGCATTTT,TRBJ1-5,TRBV15,once,13,-
CASSALVLAGVEQYF,TGTGCCAGCAGCGCCCTTGTGCTAGCGGGAGTCGAGCAGTACTTC,TRBJ2-7,TRBV7-9,-,15,TRBD2
CASSVDPGSYEQYF,TGTGCCAGCAGCGTAGACCCGGGCTCCTACGAGCAGTACTTC,TRBJ2-7,TRBV9,-,14,-
CASGTHQRPRTQYF,TGTGCCAGCGGTACACACCAGAGGCCACGGACGCAGTATTTT,TRBJ2-3,TRBV6-5,-,14,-
CASSRRTSGWVEQYF,TGTGCCAGCAGCCGCAGGACTAGCGGCTGGGTCGAGCAGTACTTC,TRBJ2-7,TRBV6-5,-,15,TRBD2
CASSFQGGAGNTEAFF,TGTGCCAGCAGTTTTCAGGGGGGTGCAGGTAACACTGAAGCTTTCTTT,TRBJ1-1,TRBV7-2,-,16,TRBD1
CASTGGPGELFF,TGTGCCAGTACAGGGGGCCCCGGGGAGCTGTTTTTT,TRBJ2-2,TRBV28,-,12,TRBD1
CASSLGSGGTNEKLFF,TGTGCCAGCAGCTTAGGTTCGGGGGGCACTAATGAAAAACTGTTTTTT,TRBJ1-4,TRBV7-2,-,16,-
CASSTGTSGSEQYF,TGTGCCAGCAGCACAGGGACTAGCGGTAGCGAGCAGTACTTC,TRBJ2-7,TRBV7-2,-,14,TRBD2
CATSPEVLAGGYEQFF,TGTGCCACCAGCCCCGAAGTCCTAGCGGGAGGCTATGAGCAGTTCTTC,TRBJ2-1,TRBV15,-,16,TRBD2
CASSPGGGSEQYF,TGTGCCAGCTCACCCGGGGGGGGAAGCGAGCAGTACTTC,TRBJ2-7,TRBV18,-,13,TRBD2
CASSSEDRGNYGYTF,TGTGCCAGCAGCTCCGAAGACAGGGGGAACTATGGCTACACCTTC,TRBJ1-2,TRBV7-9,-,15,TRBD1
CASSQASPGRGDQPQHF,TGTGCCAGCAGCCAAGCTTCGCCAGGGAGGGGGGATCAGCCCCAGCATTTT,TRBJ1-5,TRBV4-2,-,17,-
CASSSSGNEQFF,TGTGCCAGCAGTTCTAGTGGCAATGAGCAGTTCTTC,TRBJ2-1,TRBV28,-,12,-
CASSLTHYSYEQYF,TGTGCCAGCAGCTTAACTCACTACTCCTACGAGCAGTACTTC,TRBJ2-7,TRBV7-3,-,14,-
CASSPNGPGGDTEAFF,TGTGCCAGCAGCCCCAATGGCCCGGGGGGAGACACTGAAGCTTTCTTT,TRBJ1-1,TRBV7-3,-,16,-
CASSHIPGANVLTF,TGTGCCAGCAGTCACATTCCTGGGGCCAACGTCCTGACTTTC,TRBJ2-6,TRBV28,-,14,-
CASSPRTGAYGYTF,TGTGCCAGCAGCCCGCGGACAGGGGCCTATGGCTACACCTTC,TRBJ1-2,TRBV7-2,-,14,TRBD1
CASSPGTGTEAFF,TGTGCCAGCTCACCAGGGACGGGCACTGAAGCTTTCTTT,TRBJ1-1,TRBV18,-,13,-
CASSYPDRVYEKLFF,TGTGCCAGCAGTTACCCGGACAGGGTCTATGAAAAACTGTTTTTT,TRBJ1-4,TRBV6-5,-,15,TRBD1
CASSDWEMNTEAFF,TGTGCCAGCAGTGACTGGGAGATGAACACTGAAGCTTTCTTT,TRBJ1-1,TRBV2,-,14,-
CASSPAARSDTQYF,TGTGCCAGCAGCCCAGCGGCGAGGAGTGATACGCAGTATTTT,TRBJ2-3,TRBV6-1,-,14,-
CASGTRDDRLETQYF,TGTGCTAGTGGTACCCGGGACGACCGACTGGAGACCCAGTACTTC,TRBJ2-5,TRBV12-5,-,15,-
CASSQEGSWTKTYEQYF,TGCGCCAGCAGCCAAGAAGGGAGCTGGACAAAAACCTACGAGCAGTACTTC,TRBJ2-7,TRBV4-1,-,17,-
CASREGGTPYGYTF,TGTGCCAGCAGGGAGGGCGGGACTCCCTATGGCTACACCTTC,TRBJ1-2,TRBV28,-,14,-
CASSLGVFRVDQPQHF,TGTGCCAGCAGCTTAGGAGTTTTCAGGGTCGATCAGCCCCAGCATTTT,TRBJ1-5,TRBV7-2,few,16,-
CASSAGNSYEQYF,TGTGCCAGCAGCGCAGGGAACTCCTACGAGCAGTACTTC,TRBJ2-7,TRBV9,-,13,-
CASRRPVGGPDEQYF,TGTGCCAGCAGAAGACCCGTGGGAGGCCCCGACGAGCAGTACTTC,TRBJ2-7,TRBV28,-,15,-
CASSNNQPQHF,TGTGCCAGCAGTAACAATCAGCCCCAGCATTTT,TRBJ1-5,TRBV6-1,few,11,-
CASSLVRDGYTF,TGTGCCAGCAGCTTGGTCCGTGATGGCTACACCTTC,TRBJ1-2,TRBV5-6,-,12,-
CASSPTGINQPQHF,TGTGCCAGCAGCCCCACAGGGATCAATCAGCCCCAGCATTTT,TRBJ1-5,TRBV7-2,-,14,-
CASSLRGPSGNTIYF,TGTGCCAGCAGCTTGCGGGGCCCCTCTGGAAACACCATATATTTT,TRBJ1-3,TRBV5-6,-,15,-
CASSPNWQVETNYGYTF,TGTGCCAGCTCACCAAACTGGCAAGTGGAAACTAACTATGGCTACACCTTC,TRBJ1-2,TRBV18,-,17,-
CASSTGTGFNQPQHF,TGTGCCAGCAGCACCGGGACAGGGTTCAATCAGCCCCAGCATTTT,TRBJ1-5,TRBV6-5,-,15,TRBD1
CASSFRRTGGNYGYTF,TGTGCCAGCAGTTTTCGAAGGACAGGGGGCAACTATGGCTACACCTTC,TRBJ1-2,TRBV28,-,16,TRBD1
CASRGTSIDTQYF,TGTGCCAGCAGAGGGACTAGCATAGATACGCAGTATTTT,TRBJ2-3,TRBV6-6,once,13,TRBD2
CASSIFRLAGTFNEQFF,TGTGCCAGTAGTATATTTAGGCTAGCTGGAACCTTCAATGAGCAGTTCTTC,TRBJ2-1,TRBV19,-,17,-
CASSLPLAANTGELFF,TGTGCCAGCAGCTTACCTTTGGCGGCGAACACCGGGGAGCTGTTTTTT,TRBJ2-2,TRBV7-7,-,16,-
CASSLGGFDEQYF,TGTGCCAGCAGCTTGGGAGGGTTCGACGAGCAGTACTTC,TRBJ2-7,TRBV5-6,-,13,-